This entry describes one T cell receptor (beta chain). Its specificity is not known. This sample is drawn from a study of T cells in Graves' hyperthyroidism and ophthalmopathy. Study-wide findings and caveats: Separating ophthalmopathy from stable hyperthyroidism was achieved by a 13 V-J model.

There were TCR beta CDR3 regions amplified from RNA transcripts. During a first-round RT-PCR of the TCR CDR3, the HTBI primer set was used. One entry per CDR3 protein, called by TCRdb with MiXCR from the multiplex PCR reads. The data contain about 840,000 distinct CDR3 sequences, 35% to 45% of them singletons. When ophthalmopathy did not progress within 18 months, Graves' hyperthyroidism was considered stable. Patients aged 18 to 65 had newly diagnosed hyperthyroidism of under 2 months' duration. Specimen: blood. The receptor was derived from a man aged 18 to 30 with Graves' hyperthyroidism.

The CDR3 DNA follows: TGTGCCAGCAGCAAACAGGGGAACACCATATATTTT. It is translated as CASSKQGNTIYF. The gene calls are TRBV7-2 and TRBJ1-3; TRBD1 aligns across 7 bases. The CDR3 sequence is 12 residues long. V lost 5 bases, J lost 7 bases, and 2 bases stayed unmatched. Germline V CDR1 and CDR2: SGHTA, FQGNSA.